This TCR beta chain stems from a study of blood T cell repertoires in COVID-19 (dated by TCRdb to about 2020). Regarding the study in general: Samples covering the acute and convalescent phases of COVID-19 were provided by collaborators in the United States, Italy and Spain. A freely available public database, intended as a resource for researchers studying the immune response to SARS-CoV-2, is where the repertoires were released. Nearly every sample came with metadata listing a de-identified subject ID, COVID-19 status, age in years and sex. The samples were drawn from the first 160 participants of the ongoing ImmuneRACE study and from more than 1,000 subjects provided by 6 global collaborators. Where available, HLA class I and class II types were taken from metadata supplied by the sample provider and were not determined by assay-based typing. The prospective study material was composed of cDNA or gDNA derived from T cells, B-cell-depleted T cells, or PBMCs. Deeply sampled blood TCRbeta repertoires from subjects exposed to, actively infected with, or recovered from COVID-19 were included in the dataset.

What the authors observed across the whole study: How much clinical and demographic metadata was included differed by source and by participant, and the metadata was provided uncurated.

CDR1 and CDR2 are drawn from the germline V gene: KGHSH, LQKENI. V and J lose 5 bases and 5 bases, and a span of 16 bases separates them. The CDR3 contains 15 residues, cysteine and phenylalanine counted. Of the read, only the CDR3 DNA is kept; its 45 bases are in frame from base 1. In the prospective study, participants were about 18 to 90 years old, resided in 24 geographic areas of the United States, and were enrolled through a virtual design. To assign participants to cohorts, the prospective study relied on clinical history that participants themselves reported in a screening survey and a study questionnaire. In the prospective study, whole blood, serum and a nasopharyngeal or oropharyngeal swab were collected from each participant by mobile phlebotomists. Prospective study participants could optionally give additional blood draws and questionnaires over an approximately 2-month period. Prospective study blood samples were shipped either frozen or at room temperature before DNA extraction.

Notes on this clone: Its cognate antigen has yet to be identified. No per-base quality is available; no much larger clone lies one base away.

The immunoSEQ Assay, a bias-controlled multiplex PCR, was used to amplify TCRbeta CDR3 regions from genomic DNA. The original methods were these. The number of nucleated cells in each sample was estimated from the amplification of reference gene primers within the assay. To quantify the absolute abundance of each unique TCRbeta CDR3 rearrangement, sequence reads were collapsed and filtered. For each sample, productive Simpson clonality was calculated by taking the square root of Simpson's diversity index across productive rearrangements. What TCRdb holds here is the immuneACCESS table cut down to in-frame rearrangements. Part of the clones is not present; checked against another copy, under half of the missing clones reflect an unresolved V gene, and the others are unexplained. For V, J and clone size, that table is used; D and trimming come from the DNA. The sample yields around 230,000 clones; 70% to 90% were counted once. The ten largest clonotypes hold roughly 3.1% of the sample.

Sequenced material: PBMCs or T cells enriched from blood (not recorded which). This chain joins TRBV18 to TRBJ1-3, and possibly TRBD1, on 6 matching bases. The sequence came from a woman between 40 and 55 years old with acute COVID-19. For the CDR3, the sequence is CASSTTGTERNTIYF. Read as DNA, the sequence is TGTGCCAGCTCAACTACAGGGACGGAAAGAAACACCATATATTTT. Reference TRBV18 and TRBJ1-3 proteins supply the regions before and after the CDR3; the full variable domain is: NAGVMQNPRHLVRRRGQEARLRCSPMKGHSHVYWYRQLPEEGLKFMVYLQKENIIDESGMPKERFSAEFPKEGPSILRIQQVVRGDSAAYFCASSTTGTERNTIYFGEGSWLTVV.